The subject of this entry is one T cell receptor (beta chain). This clonotype was seen only a few times. Its antigen has not been determined. No base qualities exist here, and no much larger clone lies one base off it. Relative to germline, V is 0 bases shorter and J is 0 bases shorter, with 8 bases between their ends. CDR1 and CDR2 (SGHRS, YFSETQ) derive from the germline V gene. From cysteine to phenylalanine, the CDR3 is 15 amino acids long. Only CDR3 DNA is held: 45 bases, read in frame from base 1. This sample is drawn from a study of human T cells and chemical hapten exposure (dated by TCRdb to the early 2020s). For context, the study as a whole: For sensitization, 2% DPC in acetone was applied to an approximately 2 cm by approximately 2 cm area of upper inner arm skin. Blood was sampled from patients pre-sensitization (week 0) and at 2, 6 and about 24 weeks after DPC sensitization. Throughout the study period of about 22 weeks, patients also received therapeutic DPC doses to the scalp every week. Patch tests used Finn chambers with 0.01% DPC on the upper back, scored after 6 days by International Contact Dermatitis Research Group standards. Peripheral blood TCR repertoire changes were tracked in vivo in alopecia patients during primary and secondary sensitization to the hapten diphenylcyclopropenone (DPC). Blood for TCR sequencing was provided by twenty-nine alopecia patients at one to four time points (pre-sensitization, 2, 6 and 24 weeks). The libraries were sequenced as a pool, and the TCR yield per sample differed mostly because of small variations in library volumes within the pool. The patient cohort, mostly female, included alopecia areata with under or over 50% scalp involvement, alopecia totalis and alopecia universalis.

Library generation was performed with RACE. For sequencing, a NextSeq 500 was employed. Library preparation attached unique molecular identifiers to individual cDNA molecules for quantitative, reproducible TCR counting. From each blood RNA sample, both TCR alpha and TCR beta chains were sequenced. On the study's bioinformatics: Samples had a median of roughly 98,000 TCRs, with a range from roughly 20,000 to 690,600. The Decombinator software suite was used to annotate V, J and CDR3 in the TCR reads. Every sample was subsampled to the same number of TCRs (28,000) for the PS versus PT1 abundance plots. Expanded TCRs were defined as absent before sensitization and observed at least eight times at the 2-week time point. Clones were called with MiXCR by TCRdb after fastp trimmed the public reads at Q25, and only in-frame beta chains were retained. Duplicate CDR3 protein sequences are folded into a single record with the most common DNA and genes. The V and J calls here are based on TCRdb, not the publication. This sample holds around 190,000 distinct CDR3 sequences; about a fifth were observed only once. About 7% of the sample is taken by the ten largest.

The meaning of the sample's time point label: patch test 1, 2 weeks after DPC sensitization. The meaning of the sample's treatment or condition label: therapeutic diphenylcyclopropenone sensitization with weekly scalp DPC. Blood at each patch-test visit was drawn before the patch test was applied. Eligible patients were aged 18 to 70, diagnosed with alopecia, deemed suitable for DPC therapy, and excluded if pregnant. Total RNA was isolated from unfractionated whole blood collected in Tempus Blood RNA tubes. Findings and caveats that apply to the study as a whole: No change with DPC sensitization was found in the number of TCRs above 1 in 1000 frequency, and no evidence of global repertoire structure alterations was found. Compared with pre-sensitization or healthy control sets, expanded TCRs formed significantly more large CDR3 similarity clusters, which is consistent with antigen-driven responses. After repeated subsampling, the strength of the expansion versus patch-test correlation and the threshold at which it became significant changed. Patch test score was positively correlated with the number of PT1 expanded TCRs, with significance at thresholds 8, 16 and 32 but not at 4. Because all patients had alopecia, a presumed autoimmune disease, the immune response of the patients might differ from that of healthy individuals.

The source is a woman between 50 and 59 years old with alopecia areata. Some clones in this sample may be carry-over from other donors' samples. Recombination linked TRBV5-1 to TRBJ2-3; the D gene cannot be resolved reliably. The source was whole blood, collected in connection with sensitization to the hapten diphenylcyclopropenone (DPC). The nucleotides are TGCGCCAGCAGCTTGGAACATTCTAGCACAGATACGCAGTATTTT. Its amino acids are CASSLEHSSTDTQYF.